The 25 T cell receptor beta chains in this list originate from one sample, sequenced in a study of regulatory T cells in long-lasting Graves disease. Time point of the sample: persistent/refractory GD, antithyroid drugs over 5 years with positive TRAb. PBMC RNA served as the TCR library source. Library construction for TCR beta used iRepertoire HTBI primers and Arm-PCR of CDR3 regions. TCRdb re-derived calls from the multiplex PCR reads in MiXCR, one entry per CDR3 protein. This sample has hundreds of thousands of distinct CDR3 sequences, with under 25% found just once. Sequencing used peripheral blood mononuclear cells (PBMCs), obtained when the disease was refractory, from a patient treated with antithyroid drugs. The source of these receptors is a female donor with Graves disease.

The chain links TRBV24-1 to TRBJ2-5; D is uncertain. The CDR3 has 12 amino acids. V was trimmed by 3 bases and J by 4 bases, leaving 5 bases between them. CDR1 is KGHDR, CDR2 SFDVKD, per germline. The DNA for the CDR3 is TGTGCCACCAGTGATAACCTAGAGACCCAGTACTTC. Protein: CATSDNLETQYF.

V usage is TRBV28 and J usage is TRBJ2-3, with 8 bases aligning to TRBD1. Trimming cost V 3 bases and J 7 bases; bases outside gene matches: 3. The CDR3 has 13 residues. Germline V gene data show CDR1 as MDHEN and CDR2 as SYDVKM. In nucleotides, the CDR3 is TGTGCCAGCAGTTTCCAGGGGGCGAATACGCAGTATTTT. It yields the protein CASSFQGANTQYF.

This clonotype was seen repeatedly, ten times or more. The genes are TRBV2 and TRBJ1-6; a weak D match, TRBD1 (6 bases). The V gene's germline CDR1 is SNHLY and CDR2 FYNNEI. The length of the CDR3 is 11 residues. Trimming shortened V by 7 bases and J by 14 bases, and 12 bases separated the two germline ends. CDR3: CASTLTGSLHF. As DNA, the CDR3 is TGTGCCAGCACCTTGACAGGTTCCCTCCACTTT.

This clonotype has only a few counts. The CDR3 sequence: CASSLVRDSSTDTQYF. Written as DNA, the CDR3 is TGTGCCAGCAGTTTGGTAAGGGACAGCAGCACAGATACGCAGTATTTT. The gene calls are TRBV28 and TRBJ2-3; 7 bases are shared with TRBD1. Trimming removed 3 bases from V and 0 bases from J; junction bases left unmatched: 6. The CDR3 spans 16 residues. Per germline, CDR1 MDHEN and CDR2 SYDVKM.

V and J are TRBV5-4 and TRBJ2-1; no clear D. Trimming took 3 bases from V and 6 from J, leaving 13 bases between them. The germline CDR1 and CDR2 sequences are SGHNT and YYREEE (reference sequence). The CDR3 sequence is 14 residues long. Here the CDR3 DNA reads TGTGCCAGCAGCTCGTGGGGAAGAGGCAATGAGCAGTTCTTC. Its protein is CASSSWGRGNEQFF.

This clonotype was recorded at least ten times. The chain employs TRBV6-2 or TRBV6-3 and TRBJ1-1; D not resolved. The length of the CDR3 is 13 residues. V lost 7 bases to trimming and J lost 2 bases, with 11 bases between them. Germline assignment: CDR1 MNHEY and CDR2 SVGEGT. Here the CDR3 reads CASTPYLNTEAFF. The CDR3 DNA reads TGTGCCAGCACCCCCTATCTTAACACTGAAGCTTTCTTT.

This clonotype was counted many times. CDR3: CASRRQLNTEAFF. The DNA for the CDR3 is TGTGCCAGCAGACGACAGTTGAACACTGAAGCTTTCTTT. The rearrangement uses TRBV12-3 or TRBV12-4 and TRBJ1-1, with D possibly TRBD1 on 5 matching bases. The CDR3 contains 13 residues. Trimming took 6 bases from V and 0 from J, leaving 8 bases between them.

This clonotype was detected many times. The chain employs TRBV28 and TRBJ1-2; D unclear. CDR1 MDHEN and CDR2 SYDVKM come from the germline V gene. CDR3 length: 16 amino acids. The ends were cut back, 1 base at V and 4 bases at J, with 16 bases in the middle. CDR3 in amino acids: CASSLFGEAVRYGYTF. CDR3 DNA: TGTGCCAGCAGTTTATTTGGGGAGGCGGTGCGCTATGGCTACACCTTC.

The chain is built from TRBV6-5 and TRBJ2-7; D not certain. V lost 0 bases and J 7 bases, leaving 10 bases between the germline ends. Germline values: CDR1 MNHEY, CDR2 SVGAGI. The CDR3 contains 13 residues. CDR3 DNA sequence: TGTGCCAGCAGTTACTCAGAAGGTTGGGAGCAGTACTTC. Translating gives CASSYSEGWEQYF.

The chain links TRBV10-3 to TRBJ1-5; a weak D match, TRBD1 (5 bases). Trimming removed 8 bases at V and 4 bases at J, with 9 bases between. Germline-derived CDR1 and CDR2 are ENHRY and SYGVKD. This CDR3 spans 12 amino acids. The CDR3 loop reads CAIGTENQPQHF. The CDR3 DNA reads TGTGCCATCGGGACTGAAAATCAGCCCCAGCATTTT.

The table lists this clonotype with a count of one. This rearrangement joins TRBV5-1 to TRBJ1-1; D is perhaps TRBD1 (5 bases). The V and J ends lost 4 bases and 1 base respectively, with 17 bases between them. Germline lookup yields CDR1 SGHRS and CDR2 YFSETQ. This CDR3 is 16 amino acids long. The CDR3 loop is CASSPVMTAENTEAFF. CDR3 nucleotides: TGCGCCAGCAGCCCGGTGATGACAGCTGAGAACACTGAAGCTTTCTTT. The whole variable domain, filled in from reference TRBV5-1 and TRBJ1-1, reads KAGVTQTPRYLIKTRGQQVTLSCSPISGHRSVSWYQQTPGQGLQFLFEYFSETQRNKGNFPGRFSGRQFSNSRSEMNVSTLELGDSALYLCASSPVMTAENTEAFFGQGTRLTVV.

Ten or more counts support this clonotype. The chain uses TRBV2 and TRBJ2-2; 7 nucleotides match TRBD1. The CDR3 spans 15 residues. Germline V CDR1 and CDR2: SNHLY, FYNNEI. V dropped 5 bases and J dropped 4; count of bases not matched to a gene: 7. In DNA, the CDR3 is TGTGCCAGCAGTACAGGGGCTGGTATCACCGGGGAGCTGTTTTTT. It specifies CASSTGAGITGELFF.

This sequence joins TRBV10-3 and TRBJ2-7; tentatively, D is TRBD2 (6 bases). Trimming stripped 7 bases from V and 6 bases from J, with 19 bases between. Looked up from germline, CDR1 is ENHRY and CDR2 is SYGVKD. The CDR3 is 14 residues long. This CDR3 reads CAINPRPEEGEQYF. CDR3 bases: TGTGCCATCAACCCCCGGCCCGAGGAGGGCGAGCAGTACTTC.

Only one count was recorded for this clonotype. This may come from a read error, since a much larger clone is one base off. Since the CDR3 does not end with the conserved phenylalanine or tryptophan, this likely comes from a read error. The V call is TRBV24-1, the J call TRBJ2-5; D unclear. V was trimmed by 1 base and J by 5 bases, leaving 4 bases between them. CDR3 length: 12 residues. Germline CDR1 KGHDR, CDR2 SFDVKD. The CDR3 region has the DNA TGTGCCACCAGTGATTTCGGTGAGACCCAGTACTAC. Protein: CATSDFGETQYY.

This chain uses TRBV2 with TRBJ2-1, with D perhaps TRBD1 (6 bases). The CDR3 has 12 amino acids. Trimming left V 7 bases short and J 7 bases short, with 11 bases between. The germline gives CDR1 SNHLY, CDR2 FYNNEI. The CDR3 is CASTDSGNEQFF. In nucleotides, the CDR3 is TGTGCCAGCACGGACAGTGGTAATGAGCAGTTCTTC.

Ten or more counts support this clonotype. The gene calls are TRBV28 and TRBJ2-2, with TRBD1 identical over 7 bases. The germline gives CDR1 MDHEN, CDR2 SYDVKM. Unmatched junction bases numbered 6, after V lost 7 bases and J lost 1 base. The CDR3 runs 15 residues. The CDR3 DNA sequence: TGTGCCAGCATTTCAGGGGGAGAGAACACCGGGGAGCTGTTTTTT. This sequence encodes CASISGGENTGELFF.

There are a few counts of this clonotype. The chain recombines TRBV12-3 or TRBV12-4 with TRBJ1-6; 8 nucleotides line up with TRBD1. With 5 bases clipped from V and 8 bases from J, the junction kept 8 bases outside the gene matches. The CDR3 is 15 amino acids. In DNA form, the CDR3 reads TGTGCCAGCAGTCTTCCAGGGGGCGCTTATTCACCCCTCCACTTT. This translates into CASSLPGGAYSPLHF.

J is TRBJ2-3 and V is TRBV6-1; 8 bases map to TRBD2. CDR1 MNHNS and CDR2 SASEGT come from the germline V gene. Germline trimming cut 8 bases from V and 6 bases from J; bases unmatched to any gene: 13. The CDR3 has 15 amino acids. Written as DNA, the CDR3 is TGTGCCAGCCCCGAGCGGGGGCCGAATTGGGATACGCAGTATTTT. Translation gives CASPERGPNWDTQYF.

This clonotype was seen only a few times. The V call is TRBV4-3, the J call TRBJ1-6; D unresolved. CDR3 length: 15 amino acids. The germline CDR1 and CDR2 sequences are LGHNA and YSLEER. V gave up 0 bases and J gave up 3 bases, with 6 bases separating them. This chain's CDR3 is CASSQDSLYNSPLHF. The CDR3 nucleotides are TGCGCCAGCAGCCAAGACAGTCTCTATAATTCACCCCTCCACTTT.

The DNA for the CDR3 is TGTGCCACCAGTGAAACTAACGCCTACGAGCAGTACTTC. Its protein product is CATSETNAYEQYF. The chain combines TRBV24-1 with TRBJ2-7; D is undetermined. Per the germline V gene, CDR1 is KGHDR and CDR2 is SFDVKD. The CDR3 extends over 13 amino acids. V lost 4 bases and J lost 2, with 8 bases in between.

This clonotype has ten or more counts. In DNA, the CDR3 is TGTGCCAGCAGCCATTCCCATGGCTACACCTTC. This gives the protein CASSHSHGYTF. V gene TRBV11-2 combines with J gene TRBJ1-2; D is unresolved. The CDR3 contains 11 residues. Between the trimmed V and J ends, which lost 5 bases and 6 bases, there was a span of 7 bases. Germline V CDR1 and CDR2: SGHAT, FQNNGV.

This clonotype was observed at least ten times. The CDR3 nucleotides are TGTGCCAGCAGTTTATTCCCAGGGGGTGCCACTGAAGCTTTCTTT. Its translation is CASSLFPGGATEAFF. The V call is TRBV27, the J call TRBJ1-1; 7 bases align to TRBD1. There are 15 residues in the CDR3. The germline gives CDR1 MNHEY, CDR2 SMNVEV (reference sequence). Unmatched junction bases numbered 6, after V lost 1 base and J lost 4 bases.

As DNA, the CDR3 is TGCAGCGTTTTCCCCGGACAGGGGGCATGGGAGACCCAGTACTTC. This sequence encodes CSVFPGQGAWETQYF. The V call is TRBV29-1, the J call TRBJ2-5; 11 bases are shared with TRBD1. The CDR3 consists of 15 residues. Germline V gene data show CDR1 as SQVTM and CDR2 as ANQGSEA. With V trimmed by 5 bases and J by 5 bases, 10 bases remained unmatched.

On this clonotype itself: A read error may be the cause here, since a much bigger clone is one base away. The V gene is TRBV9, the J gene TRBJ2-5, with a tentative D call TRBD2 (6 bases). CDR3 length: 13 residues. With 3 bases removed from V and 1 base from J, the gap between germline ends came to 7 bases. Germline V gene sequence: CDR1 SGDLS, CDR2 YYNGEE. CDR3 sequence reads: CASSGDFQETQYF. CDR3 nucleotides: TGTGCCAGCAGCGGGGACTTCCAAGAGACCCAGTACTTC.

This clonotype was seen many times. The chain couples TRBV28 to TRBJ2-7; possibly TRBD2 for D (6 bases). The CDR3 contains 15 residues. CDR1 is MDHEN and CDR2 is SYDVKM in the germline V gene. Trimming stripped 6 bases from V and 1 base from J, with 16 bases between. CDR3 nucleotides: TGTGCCAGCAGAGCGGGTTGGGCAGCTTCCTACGAGCAGTACTTC. The encoded protein is CASRAGWAASYEQYF.